A selection of T cell receptor beta chains follows, all from one sample in a study of blood T cell repertoires in COVID-19. Profiling relied on immunoSEQ multiplex PCR, and the TCRdb table lists in-frame clones only, not all of them. This sample has 200,000 to 250,000 clones, with around 81% found just once. Material for sequencing was peripheral blood. These receptors were obtained from a woman aged 60-70 years with active or convalescent COVID-19. Both conserved end residues are part of each CDR3. The D gene is left open where the match is weak. A clone size is listed for some rows: how often the clone was seen (once, few, many), or a class if it is expanded.

d_gene,v_gene,abundance,j_gene,CDR3nt,CDR3aa
TRBD1,TRBV5-1,.,TRBJ2-7,TGCGCCAGCAGCTGGGGACAGGGCACCTACGAGCAGTACTTC,CASSWGQGTYEQYF
.,TRBV6-6,.,TRBJ1-1,TGTGCCAGCAGTTTCGGGACTCTATCAGTGAACACTGAAGCTTTCTTT,CASSFGTLSVNTEAFF
TRBD1,TRBV3-1/TRBV3-2,.,TRBJ1-6,TGTGCCAGCAGCTTGGACAGGGTAGGTTCACCCCTCCACTTT,CASSLDRVGSPLHF
.,TRBV5-1,many,TRBJ2-1,TGCGCCAGCACCAAGGAGGGGTTGTCCTACAATGAGCAGTTCTTC,CASTKEGLSYNEQFF
TRBD1,TRBV30,.,TRBJ1-6,TGTGCCGGAAACAGGGGGCGCGGGTCACCCCTCCACTTT,CAGNRGRGSPLHF
TRBD1,TRBV19,few,TRBJ1-3,TGTGCCAGTAGTTGGGACAGGGAGGATGGAAACACCATATATTTT,CASSWDREDGNTIYF
.,TRBV2,.,TRBJ1-6,TGTGCCAGCAGGGACACTTATAATTCACCCCTCCACTTT,CASRDTYNSPLHF
TRBD1,TRBV7-3,.,TRBJ1-2,TGTGCCAGCAGCTTAACGGCAGGGGGCGACTATGGCTACACCTTC,CASSLTAGGDYGYTF
TRBD1,TRBV9,.,TRBJ2-7,TGTGCCAGCAGCCCCGGGCAGGGGGCCCACGAGCAGTACTTC,CASSPGQGAHEQYF
.,TRBV9,.,TRBJ2-2,TGTGCCAGCACCCCCTCAGGGGCGAACACCGGGGAGCTGTTTTTT,CASTPSGANTGELFF
.,TRBV6-5,.,TRBJ2-6,TGTGCCAGCAGTCTCAGGGTTTCTGGGGCCAACGTCCTGACTTTC,CASSLRVSGANVLTF
.,TRBV11-3,.,TRBJ2-5,TGTGCCAGCAGCTCCAGGAATCAAGAGACCCAGTACTTC,CASSSRNQETQYF
TRBD2,TRBV30,.,TRBJ2-3,TGTGCCTGGAGCAGGACTAGCGGGAGGGCAGATACGCAGTATTTT,CAWSRTSGRADTQYF
.,TRBV7-2,.,TRBJ1-3,TGTGCCAGCAGCTTGGGCGGGTTGGGAAACACCATATATTTT,CASSLGGLGNTIYF
.,TRBV4-1,.,TRBJ1-6,TGCGCCAGCAGCCAGATGGACACTTATAATTCACCCCTCCACTTT,CASSQMDTYNSPLHF
.,TRBV30,.,TRBJ2-5,TGTGCCTGGAGTGTATCGGGGAGAGAGACCCAGTACTTC,CAWSVSGRETQYF
TRBD1,TRBV4-1,.,TRBJ1-6,TGCGCCAGCAGCACAACCGGGACAGCCAATTCACCCCTCCACTTT,CASSTTGTANSPLHF
TRBD1,TRBV19,.,TRBJ2-7,TGTGCCAGTAGTGCCCGGGACAGGGGAGGCGAGCAGTACTTC,CASSARDRGGEQYF
TRBD2,TRBV9,.,TRBJ2-2,TGTGCCAGCAGCGGTTCCGGGACTAGCCACACCGGGGAGCTGTTTTTT,CASSGSGTSHTGELFF
.,TRBV10-1,.,TRBJ2-2,TGCGCCAGCAGTGAGTCCACAGGGCCCGGGGAGCTGTTTTTT,CASSESTGPGELFF
TRBD1,TRBV6-1,.,TRBJ1-2,TGTGCCAGCAGTGAATTGGACAGGTCGTCCGGCTACACCTTC,CASSELDRSSGYTF
.,TRBV11-2,few,TRBJ2-3,TGTGCCAGCAGCTTAGTGGGCAGCAGCACAGATACGCAGTATTTT,CASSLVGSSTDTQYF
TRBD1,TRBV2,.,TRBJ2-3,TGTGCCAGCAGAAAACCGGGACAGGGGAGAGATACGCAGTATTTT,CASRKPGQGRDTQYF
TRBD2,TRBV5-4,.,TRBJ2-3,TGTGCCAGCAGCATCCCCACTAGCGGGAGAAATACGCAGTATTTT,CASSIPTSGRNTQYF
.,TRBV5-1,.,TRBJ1-5,TGCGCCAGCAGCTCAGATAATCCCTTCAATCAGCCCCAGCATTTT,CASSSDNPFNQPQHF
.,TRBV5-4,.,TRBJ1-6,TGTGCCAGCAGCCCAGATTCCCAGAATTCACCCCTCCACTTT,CASSPDSQNSPLHF
TRBD1,TRBV4-1,.,TRBJ2-5,TGCGCCAGCAGCCAAGGGGACAGCCAAGAGACCCAGTACTTC,CASSQGDSQETQYF
TRBD1,TRBV13,.,TRBJ1-4,TGTGCCAGCAGCGGGACAGGGGTCCATGAAAAACTGTTTTTT,CASSGTGVHEKLFF